Listed here are 19 T cell receptor beta chains from one sample, sequenced in a study of cytomegalovirus exposure and HLA in healthy donors (dated by TCRdb to the late 2010s). Libraries were constructed by the immunoSEQ multiplex PCR assay. The multiplex PCR relied on a mix of 60 forward primers for TCR Vbeta segments and 13 reverse primers for TCR Jbeta segments. TCRdb retrieved this table from immuneACCESS and kept in-frame rearrangements only. Not all clones are present; in checked studies, unresolved V genes account for under half, and no reason is known for the remainder. The sample table holds some 190,000 clones, of which 77% were seen once. Jointly, the top ten make up roughly 1.5% of the sample. The sample comprised PBMCs. These receptor sequences come from a man aged 18-30 years in good health and CMV-seronegative.

The V gene is TRBV18, the J gene TRBJ1-4; a weak D match, TRBD1 (5 bases). V was clipped by 2 bases and J by 2 bases, with 6 bases between them. This CDR3 is 14 amino acids long. Germline V gives CDR1 KGHSH, CDR2 LQKENI. Here the CDR3 reads CASSPGGTNEKLFF. CDR3 nucleotides: TGTGCCAGCTCACCAGGGGGGACTAATGAAAAACTGTTTTTT.

The chain uses TRBV18 and TRBJ2-7; D is undetermined. The CDR3 spans 14 residues. Between the trimmed V and J ends, which lost 4 bases and 0 bases, there was a span of 10 bases. CDR1 is KGHSH and CDR2 is LQKENI in the germline V gene. The CDR3 DNA reads TGTGCCAGCTCACTGACACCGAACTCCTACGAGCAGTACTTC. Its translation is CASSLTPNSYEQYF.

V usage is TRBV27 and J usage is TRBJ2-2; D gene unclear. The CDR3 contains 13 residues. Trimming removed 2 bases at V and 3 bases at J, with 4 bases between. From germline, CDR1 is MNHEY and CDR2 SMNVEV (reference sequence). The CDR3 DNA is TGTGCCAGCAGTTTACCCGACACCGGGGAGCTGTTTTTT. As protein: CASSLPDTGELFF.

The CDR3 spells CASRPGQEGTTGELFF. CDR3 bases: TGCGCCAGCAGACCCGGACAGGAAGGAACCACCGGGGAGCTGTTTTTT. This rearrangement joins TRBV5-1 to TRBJ2-2; 7 nucleotides agree with TRBD1. V was clipped by 5 bases and J by 4 bases; unmatched bases: 11. This CDR3 spans 16 amino acids. CDR1 SGHRS and CDR2 YFSETQ come from the germline V gene.

This clone was observed a handful of times. This CDR3 reads CASSIRSGGPGEQYF. DNA of the CDR3: TGTGCCAGCAGCATAAGATCAGGGGGCCCAGGGGAGCAGTACTTC. V and J are TRBV21-1 and TRBJ2-7; the table assigns TRBD1, which was not confirmed against the DNA. TRBV21-1 corresponds to a pseudogene. This CDR3 contains 15 residues.

The chain links TRBV7-6 to TRBJ2-2, with 7 bases that match TRBD1. The CDR3 is 15 amino acids. V lost 5 bases and J lost 7; bases outside the gene matches: 10. Germline CDR1 and CDR2: SGHVS and FNYEAQ. CDR3 DNA sequence: TGTGCCAGCAGCACCCCGACAGGGTCGAACGGGGAGCTGTTTTTT. It is translated as CASSTPTGSNGELFF. Supplemented by reference TRBV7-6 and TRBJ2-2, the full variable domain reads GAGVSQSPRYKVTKRGQDVALRCDPISGHVSLYWYRQALGQGPEFLTYFNYEAQQDKSGLPNDRFSAERPEGSISTLTIQRTEQRDSAMYRCASSTPTGSNGELFFGEGSRLTVL.

V and J are TRBV7-9 and TRBJ2-1, with 7 bases lining up with TRBD1. The length of the CDR3 is 14 residues. Trimming removed 7 bases from V and 3 bases from J; junction bases left unmatched: 6. CDR1 is SEHNR, CDR2 FQNEAQ, per germline (reference sequence). The CDR3: CASTGGALYNEQFF. CDR3 in DNA: TGTGCCAGCACAGGGGGTGCCCTCTACAATGAGCAGTTCTTC.

The chain couples TRBV27 to TRBJ1-1; D might be TRBD1 (5 bases). Trimming shortened V by 6 bases and J by 0 bases, and 11 bases separated the two germline ends. This CDR3 spans 14 amino acids. Germline assignment: CDR1 MNHEY and CDR2 SMNVEV (reference sequence). CDR3 protein: CASSRAGLNTEAFF. CDR3 nucleotides: TGTGCCAGCAGCCGAGCAGGGTTGAACACTGAAGCTTTCTTT.

The rearrangement uses TRBV9 and TRBJ1-3, with D unclear. The CDR3 consists of 15 residues. Germline lookup yields CDR1 SGDLS and CDR2 YYNGEE. V was trimmed by 0 bases and J by 0 bases, leaving 7 bases between them. In DNA form, the CDR3 reads TGTGCCAGCAGCGTAGGAGGAGTCTCTGGAAACACCATATATTTT. As protein: CASSVGGVSGNTIYF. Based on the CDR3 plus reference TRBV9 and TRBJ1-3, the full variable domain is DSGVTQTPKHLITATGQRVTLRCSPRSGDLSVYWYQQSLDQGLQFLIQYYNGEERAKGNILERFSAQQFPDLHSELNLSSLELGDSALYFCASSVGGVSGNTIYFGEGSWLTVV.

The rearrangement joins TRBV28 to TRBJ1-5, with TRBD1 matching 9 bases. The trim removed 7 bases at V and 5 bases at J, leaving 6 bases unmatched. The germline CDR1 and CDR2 sequences are MDHEN and SYDVKM. The CDR3 spans 14 residues. CDR3 DNA: TGTGCCAGCACCCCAGGACAGGGGTATCAGCCCCAGCATTTT. Translation gives CASTPGQGYQPQHF.

This sequence joins TRBV5-1 and TRBJ1-1; 7 bases are a match to TRBD1. The CDR3 is 12 residues long. Per the germline V gene, CDR1 is SGHRS and CDR2 is YFSETQ. With V trimmed by 7 bases and J by 4 bases, 4 bases remained unmatched. This CDR3 reads CASREGATEAFF. As DNA, the CDR3 is TGCGCCAGCCGGGAGGGGGCCACTGAAGCTTTCTTT. The full variable domain, completed using reference TRBV5-1 and TRBJ1-1, is KAGVTQTPRYLIKTRGQQVTLSCSPISGHRSVSWYQQTPGQGLQFLFEYFSETQRNKGNFPGRFSGRQFSNSRSEMNVSTLELGDSALYLCASREGATEAFFGQGTRLTVV.

CDR3 in DNA: TGTGCCAGCAGCCAAGATGCAGGGGAGTTGGACACTGAAGCTTTCTTT. This sequence encodes CASSQDAGELDTEAFF. The rearrangement links TRBV4-2 to TRBJ1-1; maybe TRBD1 (6 bases). CDR1 and CDR2 from the germline V gene are LGHNA and YNFKEQ. V gave up 0 bases and J gave up 3 bases, with 14 bases separating them. The CDR3 length is 16 residues.

The chain employs TRBV6-5 and TRBJ2-3; a possible D gene is TRBD2 (6 bases). Deletions cut 2 bases from V and 0 bases from J, with 9 bases between. This CDR3 region has 15 residues. In germline, CDR1 is MNHEY, CDR2 SVGAGI. CDR3 DNA: TGTGCCAGCAGTTACCGGGGGTCTAGCACAGATACGCAGTATTTT. Encoded protein: CASSYRGSSTDTQYF.

The chain recombines TRBV14 with TRBJ2-1, with D possibly being TRBD2 (5 bases). Trimming shortened V by 1 base and J by 4 bases, and 11 bases separated the two germline ends. The CDR3 sequence is 15 residues long. From germline, CDR1 is SGHDN and CDR2 FVKESK. The CDR3 protein is CASSQVVQRYNEQFF. In DNA, the CDR3 is TGTGCCAGCAGCCAAGTCGTACAGCGGTACAATGAGCAGTTCTTC.

The J gene is TRBJ2-7, the V gene TRBV4-1; TRBD1 matches 8 bases. V trimming: 6 bases; J trimming: 4 bases; junction bases outside the gene matches: 14. Germline loops: CDR1 MGHRA, CDR2 YSYEKL. This CDR3 is built from 16 residues. In nucleotides, the CDR3 is TGCGCCAGCAGTCAATCACCGGACAGGGATTGGTACGAGCAGTACTTC. Translation gives CASSQSPDRDWYEQYF.

The chain uses TRBV6-7 and TRBJ1-2; no reliable D call. TRBV6-7 qualifies as an ORF whose function is uncertain. The CDR3 is made up of 13 amino acids. V was pared by 7 bases and J by 4 bases, with 13 bases between. CDR3 protein: CASTLRTVYGYTF. Here the CDR3 DNA reads TGTGCCAGCACCTTGAGGACTGTCTATGGCTACACCTTC.

The sample holds a few counts of this clone. V usage is TRBV7-2 and J usage is TRBJ2-5; TRBD1 might be the D (6 bases). V lost 3 bases and J lost 2, with 10 bases in between. The germline gives CDR1 SGHTA, CDR2 FQGNSA. This CDR3 comprises 14 residues. In DNA, the CDR3 is TGTGCCAGCAGCTTGAGGGGGTTGCAAGAGACCCAGTACTTC. This translates into CASSLRGLQETQYF.

This clone came up a few times. The V gene is TRBV7-9, the J gene TRBJ1-1; D possibly corresponds to TRBD1 (6 bases). The germline gives CDR1 SEHNR, CDR2 FQNEAQ (reference sequence). This CDR3 region has 12 residues. V shed 5 bases and J shed 6 bases, with 10 bases lying between them. The CDR3 spells CASSPQGPEAFF. The DNA for the CDR3 is TGTGCCAGCAGCCCACAGGGCCCTGAAGCTTTCTTT.

The chain uses TRBV6-4 and TRBJ2-2; perhaps TRBD2 as D (5 bases). The CDR3 has 15 amino acids. Germline V lookup: CDR1 MRHNA, CDR2 SNTAGT. Trimming took 2 bases from V and 0 from J, leaving 7 bases between them. DNA of the CDR3: TGTGCCAGCAGTGACGAGGGCACGAACACCGGGGAGCTGTTTTTT. Its protein is CASSDEGTNTGELFF.